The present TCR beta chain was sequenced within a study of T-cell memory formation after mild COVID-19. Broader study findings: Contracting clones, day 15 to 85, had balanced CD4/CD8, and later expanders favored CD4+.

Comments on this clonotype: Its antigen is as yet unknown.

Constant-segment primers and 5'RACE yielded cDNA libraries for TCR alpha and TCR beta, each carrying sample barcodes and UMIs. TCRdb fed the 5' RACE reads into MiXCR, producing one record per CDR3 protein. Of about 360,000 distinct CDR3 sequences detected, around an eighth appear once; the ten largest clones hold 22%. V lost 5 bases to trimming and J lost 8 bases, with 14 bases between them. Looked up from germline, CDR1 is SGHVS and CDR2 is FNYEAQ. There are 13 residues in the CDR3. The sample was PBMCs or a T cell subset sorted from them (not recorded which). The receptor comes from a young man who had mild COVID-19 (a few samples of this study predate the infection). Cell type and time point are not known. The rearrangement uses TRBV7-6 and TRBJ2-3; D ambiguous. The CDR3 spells CASSPGVRSTQYF. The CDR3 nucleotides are TGTGCCAGCAGCCCTGGGGTAAGAAGTACGCAGTATTTT.